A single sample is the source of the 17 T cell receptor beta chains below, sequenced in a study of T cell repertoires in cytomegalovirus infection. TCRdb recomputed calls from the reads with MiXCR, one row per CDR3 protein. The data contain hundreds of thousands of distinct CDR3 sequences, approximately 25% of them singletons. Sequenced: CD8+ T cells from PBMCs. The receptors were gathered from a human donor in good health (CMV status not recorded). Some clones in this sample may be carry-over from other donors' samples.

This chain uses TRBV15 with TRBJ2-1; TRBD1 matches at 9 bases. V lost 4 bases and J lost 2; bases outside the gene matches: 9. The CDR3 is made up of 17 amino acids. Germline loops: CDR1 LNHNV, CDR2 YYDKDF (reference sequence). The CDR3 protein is CATSTQGATIPYNEQFF. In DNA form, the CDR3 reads TGTGCCACCAGCACACAGGGGGCAACGATCCCCTACAATGAGCAGTTCTTC.

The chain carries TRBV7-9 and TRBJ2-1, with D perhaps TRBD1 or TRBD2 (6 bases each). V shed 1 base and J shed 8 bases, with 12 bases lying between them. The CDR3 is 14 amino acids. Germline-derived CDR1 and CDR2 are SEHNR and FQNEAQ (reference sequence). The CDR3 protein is CASSLGGAGDEQFF. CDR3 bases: TGTGCCAGCAGCTTAGGGGGGGCTGGCGATGAGCAGTTCTTC.

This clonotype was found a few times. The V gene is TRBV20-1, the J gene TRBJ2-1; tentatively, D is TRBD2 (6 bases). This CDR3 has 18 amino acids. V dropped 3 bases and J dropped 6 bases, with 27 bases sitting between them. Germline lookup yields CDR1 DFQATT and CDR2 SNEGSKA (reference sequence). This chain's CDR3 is CSASPQQRGGPKPNEQFF. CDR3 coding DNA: TGCAGTGCTAGTCCCCAGCAGCGTGGAGGGCCGAAGCCCAATGAGCAGTTCTTC.

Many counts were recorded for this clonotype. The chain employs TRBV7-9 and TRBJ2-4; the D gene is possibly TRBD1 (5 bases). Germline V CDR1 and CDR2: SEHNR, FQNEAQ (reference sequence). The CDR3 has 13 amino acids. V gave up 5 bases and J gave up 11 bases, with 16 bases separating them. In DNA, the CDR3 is TGTGCCAGCAGCCCCAGACAGCCGACCCTTCAGTACTTC. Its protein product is CASSPRQPTLQYF.

CDR3 bases: TGTGCCAGCCGAGAGCGGGGGGGCTTAAACAATGAGCAGTTCTTC. It specifies CASRERGGLNNEQFF. The chain is built from TRBV2 and TRBJ2-1; TRBD2 aligns across 10 bases. V lost 8 bases to trimming and J lost 5 bases; unmatched junction nucleotides: 9. The germline CDR1 and CDR2 sequences are SNHLY and FYNNEI. The CDR3 is 15 amino acids.

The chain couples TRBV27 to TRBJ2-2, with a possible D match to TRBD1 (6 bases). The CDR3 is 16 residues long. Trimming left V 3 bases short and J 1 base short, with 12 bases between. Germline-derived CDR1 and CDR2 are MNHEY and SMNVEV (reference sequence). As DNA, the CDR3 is TGTGCCAGCAGTTTTTGGGGGCTAGGGAACACCGGGGAGCTGTTTTTT. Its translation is CASSFWGLGNTGELFF.

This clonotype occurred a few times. The CDR3 DNA reads as TGCAGCGGTGGACAGGGTGGCACTGAAGCTTTCTTT. This translates into CSGGQGGTEAFF. The gene calls are TRBV29-1 and TRBJ1-1; TRBD1 matches at 8 bases. Trimming took 7 bases from V and 4 from J; bases not matched to a gene: 5. CDR1 is SQVTM, CDR2 ANQGSEA, per germline. CDR3 length: 12 amino acids.

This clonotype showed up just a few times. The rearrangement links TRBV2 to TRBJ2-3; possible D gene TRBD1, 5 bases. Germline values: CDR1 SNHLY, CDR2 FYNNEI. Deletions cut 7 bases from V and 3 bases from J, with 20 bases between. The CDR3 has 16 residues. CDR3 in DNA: TGTGCCAGCACCCCGCCAGGAAGGGGCAGTACAGATACGCAGTATTTT. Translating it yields CASTPPGRGSTDTQYF.

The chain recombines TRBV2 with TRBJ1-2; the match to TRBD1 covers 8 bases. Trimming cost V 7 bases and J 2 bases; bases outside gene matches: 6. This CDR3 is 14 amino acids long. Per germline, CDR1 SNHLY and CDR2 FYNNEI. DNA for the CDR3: TGTGCCAGCATCCTGGACAGGGAGAACTATGGCTACACCTTC. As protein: CASILDRENYGYTF.

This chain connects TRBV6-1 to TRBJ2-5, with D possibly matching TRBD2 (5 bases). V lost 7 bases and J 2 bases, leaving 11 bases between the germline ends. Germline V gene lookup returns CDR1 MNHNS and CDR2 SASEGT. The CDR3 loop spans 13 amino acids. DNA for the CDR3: TGTGCCAGCACAGTTGGGAGACAAGAGACCCAGTACTTC. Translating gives CASTVGRQETQYF.

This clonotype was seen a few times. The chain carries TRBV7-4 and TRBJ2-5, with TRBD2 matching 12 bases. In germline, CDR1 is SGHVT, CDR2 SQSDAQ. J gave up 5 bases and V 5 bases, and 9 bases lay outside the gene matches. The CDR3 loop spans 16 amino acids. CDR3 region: CASSRTTSGGFETQYF. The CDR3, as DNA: TGTGCCAGCAGCCGGACGACTAGCGGGGGATTCGAGACCCAGTACTTC.

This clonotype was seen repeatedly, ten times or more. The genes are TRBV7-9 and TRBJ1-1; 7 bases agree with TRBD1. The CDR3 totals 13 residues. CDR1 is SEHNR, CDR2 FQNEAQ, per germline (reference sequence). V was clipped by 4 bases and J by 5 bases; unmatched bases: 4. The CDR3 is CASSSPGQTEAFF. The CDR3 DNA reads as TGTGCCAGCAGCTCTCCGGGACAGACTGAAGCTTTCTTT.

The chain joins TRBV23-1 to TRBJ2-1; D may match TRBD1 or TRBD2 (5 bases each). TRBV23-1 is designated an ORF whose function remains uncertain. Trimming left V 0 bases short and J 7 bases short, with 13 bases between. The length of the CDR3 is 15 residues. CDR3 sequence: CASSQSGTSENEQFF. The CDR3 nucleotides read TGCGCCAGCAGTCAATCGGGGACCTCTGAAAATGAGCAGTTCTTC.

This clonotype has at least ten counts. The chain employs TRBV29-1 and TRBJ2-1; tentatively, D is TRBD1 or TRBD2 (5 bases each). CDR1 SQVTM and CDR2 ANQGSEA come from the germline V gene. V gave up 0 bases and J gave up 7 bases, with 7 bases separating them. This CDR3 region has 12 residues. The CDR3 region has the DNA TGCAGCGTTGAAGATGGGGGAAATGAGCAGTTCTTC. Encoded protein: CSVEDGGNEQFF.

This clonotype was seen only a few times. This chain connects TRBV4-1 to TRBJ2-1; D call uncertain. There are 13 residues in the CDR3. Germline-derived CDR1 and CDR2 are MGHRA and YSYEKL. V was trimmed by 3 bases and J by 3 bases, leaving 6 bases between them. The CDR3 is CASSHADYNEQFF. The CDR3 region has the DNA TGCGCCAGCAGCCACGCGGACTACAATGAGCAGTTCTTC.

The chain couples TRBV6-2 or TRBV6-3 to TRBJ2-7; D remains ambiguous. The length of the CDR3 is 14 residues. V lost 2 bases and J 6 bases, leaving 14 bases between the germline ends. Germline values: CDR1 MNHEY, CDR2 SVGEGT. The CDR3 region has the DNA TGTGCCAGCAGTTACAACCCAGCTCGCTTCGAGCAGTACGTC. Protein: CASSYNPARFEQYV.

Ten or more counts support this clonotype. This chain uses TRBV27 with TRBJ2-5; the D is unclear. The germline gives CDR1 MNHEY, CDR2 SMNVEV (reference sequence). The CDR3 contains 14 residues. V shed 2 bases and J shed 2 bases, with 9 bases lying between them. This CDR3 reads CASSLLGGQETQYF. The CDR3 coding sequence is TGTGCCAGCAGTTTACTTGGCGGACAAGAGACCCAGTACTTC.